This T cell receptor beta chain is drawn from a study of shared clonotypes between healthy human individuals. About this clone itself: Its antigen is undetermined.

Overall study findings and caveats: At large depth, rarefaction still showed sorted-subset sequencing to be incomplete. Among non-shared clonotypes, generation probabilities were lower than among those shared by all four donors.

Naivety among CD8 cells was defined by CD45RO negativity and positive CCR7 selection, thereby excluding terminally differentiated effector memory CD45RA+ cells. Germline V gives CDR1 MNHEY, CDR2 SVGAGI. The length of the CDR3 is 16 residues. V lost 2 bases and J lost 5, with 18 bases in between. Assay runs were performed at deep level. Using immunoSEQ multiplex PCR, the repertoire was profiled, and TCRdb retains in-frame clones only, with some absent. The sample has 1.5 million to 2.5 million clones; about 95% are singletons. The TCR originated in a man aged 18 to 30 in good health. The gene calls are TRBV6-5 and TRBJ2-5; TRBD1 is a possible D gene (6 bases). The sequenced sample consisted of naive CD8+ T cells sorted from blood. CDR3 DNA: TGTGCCAGCAGTTACGGACAACAGGGCCCGGTGGAGACCCAGTACTTC. This encodes CASSYGQQGPVETQYF.